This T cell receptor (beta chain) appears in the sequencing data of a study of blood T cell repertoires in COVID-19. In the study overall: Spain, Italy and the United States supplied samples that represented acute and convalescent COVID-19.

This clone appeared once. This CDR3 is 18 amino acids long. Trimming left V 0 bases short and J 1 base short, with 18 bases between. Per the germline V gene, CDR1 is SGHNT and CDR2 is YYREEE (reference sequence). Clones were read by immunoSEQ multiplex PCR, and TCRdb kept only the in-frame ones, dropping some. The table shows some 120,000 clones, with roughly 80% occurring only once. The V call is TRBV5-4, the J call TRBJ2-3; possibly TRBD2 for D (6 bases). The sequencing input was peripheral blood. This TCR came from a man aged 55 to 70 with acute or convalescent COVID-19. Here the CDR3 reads CASSLGLSGLGGTDTQYF. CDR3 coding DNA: TGTGCCAGCAGCTTGGGGCTAAGCGGGCTGGGGGGCACAGATACGCAGTATTTT.